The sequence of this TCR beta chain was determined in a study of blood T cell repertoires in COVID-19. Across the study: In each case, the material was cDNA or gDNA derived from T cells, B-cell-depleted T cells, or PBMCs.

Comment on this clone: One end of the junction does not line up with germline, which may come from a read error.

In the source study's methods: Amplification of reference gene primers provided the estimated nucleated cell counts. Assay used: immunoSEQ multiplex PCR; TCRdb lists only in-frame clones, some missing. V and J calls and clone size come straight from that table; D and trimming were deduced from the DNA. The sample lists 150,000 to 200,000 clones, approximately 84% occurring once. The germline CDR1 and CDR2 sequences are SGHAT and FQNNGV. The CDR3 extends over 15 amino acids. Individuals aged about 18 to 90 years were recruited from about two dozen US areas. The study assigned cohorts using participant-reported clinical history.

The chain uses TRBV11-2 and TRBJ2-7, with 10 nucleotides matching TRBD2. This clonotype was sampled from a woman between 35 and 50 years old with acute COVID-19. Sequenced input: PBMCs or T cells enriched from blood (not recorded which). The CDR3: CASSLGLVWTSGMRF. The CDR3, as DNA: TGTGCCAGCAGCTTAGGACTCGTGTGGACTAGCGGTATGAGGTTC.